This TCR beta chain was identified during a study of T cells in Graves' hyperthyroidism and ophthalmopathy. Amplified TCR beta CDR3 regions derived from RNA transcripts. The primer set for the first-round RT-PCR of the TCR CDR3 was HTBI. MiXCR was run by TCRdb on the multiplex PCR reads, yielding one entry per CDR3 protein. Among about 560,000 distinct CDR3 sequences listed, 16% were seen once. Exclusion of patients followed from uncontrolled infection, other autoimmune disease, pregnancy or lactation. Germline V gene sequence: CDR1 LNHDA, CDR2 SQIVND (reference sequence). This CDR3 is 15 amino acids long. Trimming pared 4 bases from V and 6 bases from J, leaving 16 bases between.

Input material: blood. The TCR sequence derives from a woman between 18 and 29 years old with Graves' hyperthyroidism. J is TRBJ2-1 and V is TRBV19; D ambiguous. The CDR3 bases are TGTGCCAGTAGTAACCCCTTCTTAGGTTCCAATGAGCAGTTCTTC. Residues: CASSNPFLGSNEQFF. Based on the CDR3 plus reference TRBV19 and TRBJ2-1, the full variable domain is DGGITQSPKYLFRKEGQNVTLSCEQNLNHDAMYWYRQDPGQGLRLIYYSQIVNDFQKGDIAEGYSVSREKKESFPLTVTSAQKNPTAFYLCASSNPFLGSNEQFFGPGTRLTVL.